The sequence of this T cell receptor (beta chain) was determined in a study of cytomegalovirus exposure and HLA in healthy donors. Study-level points and caveats: V- and J-gene trimming of TCR beta was linked (in a later analysis) to a missense DCLRE1C variant. A prior analysis recorded that most TCR beta V segments were productive about 87% or about 30% of the time.

The ends were cut back, 3 bases at V and 0 bases at J, with 5 bases in the middle. The CDR3 sequence is 14 residues long. CDR1 and CDR2 from the germline V gene are MNHEY and SMNVEV (reference sequence). Likely unrecorded immune exposures existed in these nominally healthy donors. As for this clone: Its specificity is not known.

The PCR had 60 Vbeta and 13 Jbeta primers. Clones were sequenced by immunoSEQ multiplex PCR, and TCRdb holds only the in-frame ones, with some missing. The data hold around 130,000 clones, with around 84% observed a single time. This clonotype was sampled from a man aged 50-59 years in good health and CMV-seronegative. Material: PBMCs. The chain couples TRBV27 to TRBJ1-4, with D unclear. The CDR3 protein is CASSFGATNEKLFF. CDR3 nucleotide sequence: TGTGCCAGCAGTTTCGGAGCAACTAATGAAAAACTGTTTTTT. The variable domain in full, completed from reference TRBV27 and TRBJ1-4, reads EAQVTQNPRYLITVTGKKLTVTCSQNMNHEYMSWYRQDPGLGLRQIYYSMNVEVTDKGDVPEGYKVSRKEKRNFPLILESPSPNQTSLYFCASSFGATNEKLFFGSGTQLSVL.